Listed below are T cell receptor beta chains from one sample, sequenced in a study of identical twins. Via MiXCR, TCRdb re-called the 5' RACE reads, giving one row per CDR3 protein. The table records fewer than 550,000 distinct CDR3 sequences, 14% of them present only once. These data are also associated with another study on yellow fever vaccine responses in identical twins.

Sequencing was carried out using CD4+ T cells sorted from blood. The receptors here all came from a young woman in good health. The CDR3 runs from the conserved cysteine through the conserved F or W. The D gene is left open where the match is weak. The size field is filled for only some rows; it gives once, few, many or a size class.

clone_size,j_call,v_call,d_call,cdr3_nt,cdr3_aa
many,TRBJ2-3,TRBV28,TRBD2,TGTGCCAGCAGTTTTCTTGGGCGGGAGACAGATACGCAGTATTTT,CASSFLGRETDTQYF
many,TRBJ1-1,TRBV29-1,TRBD1,TGCAGTGCTAGACAGGGTATGAACACTGAAGCTTTCTTT,CSARQGMNTEAFF
few,TRBJ1-4,TRBV5-1,TRBD1,TGCGCCAGCAGAGTGGCACCTATACAGGGGTCCGGTGAAAAACTGTTTTTT,CASRVAPIQGSGEKLFF
.,TRBJ2-2,TRBV4-2,TRBD2,TGTGCCAGCAGCCATCCTAGCGGGAGGGACGGGGAGCTGTTTTTT,CASSHPSGRDGELFF
.,TRBJ2-7,TRBV20-1,.,TGCAGTGCTAGATTCCCTCCGAGACGCCCCTACGAGCAGTACTTC,CSARFPPRRPYEQYF
.,TRBJ2-6,TRBV28,.,TGTGCCAGCGGGGGGCCCAACGTCCTGACTTTC,CASGGPNVLTF
few,TRBJ1-6,TRBV5-1,TRBD1,TGCGCCAGCAGCTGGACAGGATCCTATAATTCACCCCTCCACTTT,CASSWTGSYNSPLHF
.,TRBJ2-7,TRBV4-1,.,TGCGCCAGCAGCCAAGTACCTCGTTTAAGCGGACCCTACGAGCAGTACTTC,CASSQVPRLSGPYEQYF
.,TRBJ2-3,TRBV2,TRBD1,TGTGCCAGCAACGGACAGGGGACAACAGATACGCAGTATTTT,CASNGQGTTDTQYF
.,TRBJ2-7,TRBV25-1,TRBD2,TGTGCCAGCAGTGAGGCGGGAGGCTACGAGCAGTACTTC,CASSEAGGYEQYF
many,TRBJ2-5,TRBV12-3/TRBV12-4,TRBD2,TGTGCCAGCAGGCCCTCGGGCGGGGGAGAGACCCAGTACTTC,CASRPSGGGETQYF
.,TRBJ2-7,TRBV27,TRBD2,TGTGCCAGCCCCGGTCTAGCGGGAGCCTACGAGCAGTACTTC,CASPGLAGAYEQYF
.,TRBJ2-1,TRBV18,.,TGTGCCAGCTCACCTCTCTGGGCCCCGAACAATGAGCAGTTCTTC,CASSPLWAPNNEQFF
few,TRBJ2-5,TRBV20-1,.,TGCAGTGCTAGAGATCTTTATCAAGAGACCCAGTACTTC,CSARDLYQETQYF
many,TRBJ1-5,TRBV27,.,TGTGCCAGCAGTTTGCATTTGGGTAATCAGCCCCAGCATTTT,CASSLHLGNQPQHF
.,TRBJ2-3,TRBV2,.,TGTGCCAGCAGCCGCCGGGGGCCTACGGATACGCAGTATTTT,CASSRRGPTDTQYF
.,TRBJ2-1,TRBV30,.,TGTGCCTGGACCTTGCCGCCGGGCGGAGAGCAGTTCTTC,CAWTLPPGGEQFF
few,TRBJ2-2,TRBV4-3,.,TGCGCCAGCAGCCAAGATTGGGGGACACTCCCCGGGGAGCTGTTTTTT,CASSQDWGTLPGELFF
many,TRBJ2-3,TRBV10-3,.,TGTGCCATCAGTGGTGCGGGAAGCACAGATACGCAGTATTTT,CAISGAGSTDTQYF
.,TRBJ1-2,TRBV4-1,.,TGCGCCAGCAGCCAAGTTTCCGGACAGCTTAACTATGGCTACACCTTC,CASSQVSGQLNYGYTF
few,TRBJ2-3,TRBV3-1,TRBD2,TGTGCCAGCAGCCAAGATCAGGCTAGCGGGCGGACAGATACGCAGTATTTT,CASSQDQASGRTDTQYF
few,TRBJ2-1,TRBV6-5,.,TGTGCCAGCAGTTACGACTTAAATGAGCAGTTCTTC,CASSYDLNEQFF
.,TRBJ2-2,TRBV9,.,TGTGCCAGCAGCGTAGAGGGACAAAGGGGGGAGCTGTTTTTT,CASSVEGQRGELFF
few,TRBJ1-4,TRBV20-1,.,TGCAGTGCTAGGTTACAGGGCAATGAAAAACTGTTTTTT,CSARLQGNEKLFF
.,TRBJ2-7,TRBV29-1,TRBD2,TGCAGCGTTGACGGCCTAGCGGGAATCAACGAGCAGTACTTC,CSVDGLAGINEQYF
.,TRBJ2-1,TRBV2,.,TGTGCCAGCAGTGGGACTACCCTAAGAGGGAACAATGAGCAGTTCTTC,CASSGTTLRGNNEQFF
few,TRBJ2-5,TRBV2,TRBD2,TGTGCCAGCAGGCCTAGCGGGGGGGCCGGAGAGACCCAGTACTTC,CASRPSGGAGETQYF
.,TRBJ2-3,TRBV18,TRBD2,TGTGCCAGCTCACCGGGACTAGCGTTGTATTTT,CASSPGLALYF
many,TRBJ1-2,TRBV12-3/TRBV12-4,.,TGTGCCAGCAGACCGGAACGGGGTGGCTACACCTTT,CASRPERGGYTF
.,TRBJ2-7,TRBV20-1,.,TGCAGTGCGATCATTAGGGACGAGCAGTACTTC,CSAIIRDEQYF
many,TRBJ2-3,TRBV12-3/TRBV12-4,.,TGTGCCAGCAGACCGGTCTACACAGATACGCAGTATTTT,CASRPVYTDTQYF
.,TRBJ2-3,TRBV10-3,.,TGTGCCATCAAGGCCGCATCGACAGATACGCAGTATTTT,CAIKAASTDTQYF
many,TRBJ1-1,TRBV20-1,.,TGCAGTGCTAGTACAGGTTTAGTGGACACTGAAGCTTTCTTT,CSASTGLVDTEAFF
.,TRBJ1-6,TRBV27,.,TGTGCCAGCAGTACCTCCTGGACAGCGGAATATTCACCCCTCCACTTT,CASSTSWTAEYSPLHF
many,TRBJ1-4,TRBV4-3,TRBD1,TGCGCCAGCAGCCCTGACAGGGGTTTCGAAAAACTGTTTTTT,CASSPDRGFEKLFF
few,TRBJ1-5,TRBV28,.,TGTGCCAGCAGTTTACACCTTACAAATAGCAATCAGCCCCAGCATTTT,CASSLHLTNSNQPQHF
.,TRBJ2-3,TRBV9,TRBD2,TGTGCCAGCAGCGGACGGACTAGCGGGGGCCTTAACACAGATACGCAGTATTTT,CASSGRTSGGLNTDTQYF
few,TRBJ2-3,TRBV4-2,.,TGTGCCAGCAGCCAAGAGGCGACACTTGTTGGAGATACGCAGTATTTT,CASSQEATLVGDTQYF
.,TRBJ2-5,TRBV3-1,.,TGTGCCAGCAGCCGCCTAGGGGACTTTCGGGAGTCCCAGTACTTC,CASSRLGDFRESQYF
.,TRBJ2-2,TRBV7-2,TRBD1,TGTGCCAGCAGCGTGGGACAGACGAACACCGGGGAGCTGTTTTTT,CASSVGQTNTGELFF
once,TRBJ2-7,TRBV4-3,TRBD2,TGCGCCAGCAGCCAAGATACCGGGGGAGGGTCCGAGCAGTACTTC,CASSQDTGGGSEQYF
few,TRBJ2-3,TRBV6-1,.,TGTGCCAGCAGTAAACAGGGGACTAGCACAGATACGCAGTATTTT,CASSKQGTSTDTQYF
few,TRBJ2-6,TRBV10-3,TRBD1,TGTGCCATCAGTGGGGACAGGGGGTATGCGGGGGCCAACGTCCTGACTTTC,CAISGDRGYAGANVLTF